Listed below are T cell receptor beta chains from one sample, sequenced in a study of beta chain features in type 1 diabetes. Libraries were prepared by immunoSEQ multiplex PCR; TCRdb keeps only in-frame clonotypes and omits some of them. The data hold a few hundred thousand clones, with roughly 31% observed a single time. Material: naive CD4+ T cells from blood. These receptor sequences come from a man younger than 35 in good health. The CDR3 runs from the conserved cysteine through the conserved F or W. The D gene is left open where the match is weak. The size of a clone is reported for some rows only, either as once, few or many, or as a class for expanded clones.

-,TRBV29-1,13,TRBJ2-5,-,CSPDGPDGETQYF,TGCAGCCCCGACGGTCCGGATGGGGAGACCCAGTACTTC
few,TRBV19,12,TRBJ1-1,-,CASSIRNTEAFF,TGTGCCAGTAGTATACGGAACACTGAAGCTTTCTTT
few,TRBV19,16,TRBJ2-1,-,CASSIPSRTATYEQFF,TGTGCCAGTAGTATTCCTTCACGTACGGCTACCTACGAGCAGTTCTTC
-,TRBV4-1,14,TRBJ1-2,-,CASSRRDVNYGYTF,TGCGCCAGCAGCCGGAGGGACGTCAACTATGGCTACACCTTC
-,TRBV5-1,15,TRBJ2-1,TRBD2,CASSSLAGGPNEQFF,TGCGCCAGCAGCTCACTAGCGGGAGGGCCCAATGAGCAGTTCTTC
few,TRBV4-2,16,TRBJ2-2,-,CASSRRQDTLPGELFF,TGTGCCAGCAGCCGAAGACAGGACACCCTGCCCGGGGAGCTGTTTTTT
-,TRBV29-1,12,TRBJ2-7,-,CSALEGGYEQYF,TGCAGCGCATTGGAGGGGGGCTACGAGCAGTACTTC
-,TRBV10-3,12,TRBJ2-7,TRBD1,CAISVQGGEQYF,TGTGCCATCAGTGTACAGGGGGGCGAGCAGTACTTC
-,TRBV30,13,TRBJ1-5,-,CAWSAKGSQPQHF,TGTGCCTGGAGTGCTAAGGGCAGTCAGCCCCAGCATTTT
-,TRBV28,14,TRBJ2-3,-,CASSYSSFTDTQYF,TGTGCCAGCAGTTATTCTAGCTTCACAGATACGCAGTATTTT
few,TRBV11-2,14,TRBJ2-2,-,CASSSIRGTGELFF,TGTGCCAGCAGCTCTATCCGGGGCACCGGGGAGCTGTTTTTT
-,TRBV28,13,TRBJ1-1,TRBD1,CASRGQGETEAFF,TGTGCCAGCAGGGGACAGGGTGAAACTGAAGCTTTCTTT
-,TRBV30,11,TRBJ1-1,-,CAWEGNTEAFF,TGTGCCTGGGAAGGAAACACTGAAGCTTTCTTT
-,TRBV2,13,TRBJ1-3,-,CASSVDSLNTIYF,TGTGCCAGCAGTGTGGACTCCCTAAACACCATATATTTT